This TCR beta chain was identified during a study of identical twins. Study-level results: Compared with models, monozygotic twins showed more out-of-frame TCR alpha sharing. Cord blood's abundant beta clonotypes had fewer insertions, unlike memory repertoires.

This clonotype was counted only a few times. The antigen remains undetermined. CDR3 size: 13 residues. Germline lookup yields CDR1 SGHRS and CDR2 YFSETQ. Trimming removed 0 bases at V and 4 bases at J, with 7 bases between. Template switching, a step in the protocol, added a universal primer site, and cDNA carried unique molecular identifiers. TCRdb processed the 5' RACE reads anew with MiXCR; each CDR3 protein has one entry. In the table there are 200,000 to 250,000 distinct CDR3 sequences, about 13% of which are singletons. These data were also filed under a second study, of yellow fever vaccine responses in identical twins. That work states: Reportedly, the response of twins' T cells to the vaccine seemed partly convergent, partly personalized.

The chain employs TRBV5-1 and TRBJ1-2, with D unresolved. The TCR sequence derives from a woman aged 18-30 years in good health. The sample was memory (CD45RO+) T cells sorted from blood. CDR3 nucleotide sequence: TGCGCCAGCAGCTTGGACAGTACCTATGGCTACACCTTC. Protein sequence: CASSLDSTYGYTF.